Detailed here is one T cell receptor (beta chain). These data are taken from a study of T-cell memory formation after mild COVID-19. V dropped 4 bases and J dropped 4; count of bases not matched to a gene: 13. Germline CDR1 is MNHEY and CDR2 is SVGEGT. The CDR3 totals 17 residues. TCRdb re-derived calls from the 5' RACE reads in MiXCR, one entry per CDR3 protein. Here the sample spans 350,000 to 500,000 distinct CDR3 sequences, more than 20% being singletons. The receptor comes from an adult woman who had mild COVID-19 (a few samples of this study predate the infection). Cell type and time point are not known. The chain carries TRBV6-2 or TRBV6-3 and TRBJ2-1, with TRBD2 identical over 7 bases. The specimen sequenced was PBMCs or a T cell subset sorted from them (not recorded which). CDR3 nucleotides: TGTGCCAGCAGTTCTTCCGGATCTAGCGGTCCTTACAATGAGCAGTTCTTC. Protein sequence: CASSSSGSSGPYNEQFF.